The clone carrying this TCR beta chain is a singleton in its sample. The data were taken from a study of PD-L1 blockade in urothelial cancer. Turning to the study itself: The year 2014 saw patients start atezolizumab, 1,200 mg intravenously every 3 weeks. Blood analysis took place 3 weeks (second dose) and 6 weeks after treatment start.

TCR analog templates of synthetic origin were spiked into each PCR. Clones were read by immunoSEQ multiplex PCR, and TCRdb kept only the in-frame ones, dropping some. The sample yields roughly 120,000 clones, more than 85% seen once. Described time point: peripheral blood 6 weeks after treatment start. V lost 0 bases and J lost 1, with 3 bases in between. CDR1 is SGHNT, CDR2 YYREEE, per germline (reference sequence). The CDR3 is made up of 13 amino acids. This TCR derives from a man aged 55 to 70 with urothelial cancer. The rearrangement links TRBV5-4 to TRBJ2-3; the D is unclear. The material was PBMCs, obtained around atezolizumab (anti-PD-L1) treatment. CDR3 protein: CASSLVGTDTQYF. The DNA of the CDR3 is TGTGCCAGCAGCTTGGTCGGCACAGATACGCAGTATTTT. Based on the CDR3 plus reference TRBV5-4 and TRBJ2-3, the full variable domain is ETGVTQSPTHLIKTRGQQVTLRCSSQSGHNTVSWYQQALGQGPQFIFQYYREEENGRGNFPPRFSGLQFPNYSSELNVNALELDDSALYLCASSLVGTDTQYFGPGTRLTVL.